This TCR beta chain was sequenced during a study of T cell responses to AZD1222 COVID-19 vaccine. This table comes from immunoSEQ multiplex PCR, and its TCRdb copy is limited to in-frame clones, with some not included. In the table there are 60,000 to 75,000 clones, about four fifths of which are singletons. The CDR3 loop spans 13 amino acids. V lost 0 bases, J lost 9 bases, and 7 bases lay in between. Germline V gene data show CDR1 as SGHRS and CDR2 as YFSETQ. Here the sequenced sample was peripheral blood, taken 28 days after the second AZD1222 dose. This chain joins TRBV5-1 and TRBJ1-6, with no clear D. The clonotype comes from an adult who received the AZD1222 COVID-19 vaccine. The CDR3 bases are TGCGCCAGCAGCTTGGGTCAGCTTTCACCCCTCCACTTT. It translates to CASSLGQLSPLHF.